This TCR beta chain stems from a study of blood T cells in healthy people across ages. Sample-barcoded 5' priming and a J-beta primer mix drove a second PCR of about 7 to 12 cycles. TCRdb passed the 5' RACE reads through MiXCR, listing each CDR3 protein once. The sample lists 750,000 to 950,000 distinct CDR3 sequences; around a quarter were seen once. CDR1 and CDR2 (germline): SQVTM, ANQGSEA. CDR3 length equals 13 residues. Deletions cut 4 bases from V and 2 bases from J, with 12 bases between. These records were also assigned to another study, of T cells of mothers and their children.

The V gene is TRBV29-1, the J gene TRBJ2-7, with D possibly TRBD1 on 6 matching bases. The receptor comes from a boy between 10 and 17 years old in good health. Material: blood. CDR3 in DNA: TGCAGCGTTGCTCAGGGGACCCCCTACGAGCAGTACTTC. Amino acids: CSVAQGTPYEQYF.